This T cell receptor beta chain was sequenced during a study of graft-versus-host responses after intestinal transplantation. The method was immunoSEQ multiplex PCR; TCRdb's version includes in-frame clones alone and lacks a portion of them. The sample yields about 78,000 clones, around 87% seen once. Points from the study as a whole: Patients with graft-donor T cell macrochimerism had high graft-versus-host to host-versus-graft clonal ratios in allografts. Present in recipient marrow, GvH clones included some that appeared first in ileum or blood.

Germline lookup yields CDR1 SGHKS and CDR2 YYEKEE (reference sequence). This CDR3 is 16 amino acids long. J gave up 2 bases and V 1 base, and 6 bases lay outside the gene matches. This clone has just one count. No antigen is known for it. The receptor comes from a human donor who was the organ donor for an intestinal transplant. The specimen comprised unstimulated CD8+ T cells sorted from spleen or lymph node cells, sampled before transplant. The rearrangement uses TRBV5-5 and TRBJ2-3; 8 bases are a match to TRBD2. CDR3 nucleotides: TGTGCCAGCAGCTTGTTCGGGGGGGGATACACAGATACGCAGTATTTT. It encodes CASSLFGGGYTDTQYF.